The next 9 T cell receptor beta chains were all read from a single sample in a study of cytomegalovirus exposure and HLA in healthy donors. A multiplex PCR was run with 60 Vbeta primers and 13 Jbeta primers. Measured with immunoSEQ multiplex PCR; TCRdb has only the in-frame clones, and not every one. In the table there are about 150,000 clones, approximately 88% of which are singletons. The specimen was PBMCs. These TCRs come from a boy aged 2-15 years in good health and CMV-seronegative.

The table lists this clone with a few counts. The J gene is TRBJ1-2, the V gene TRBV4-3; 10 bases map to TRBD1. This CDR3 contains 17 residues. V lost 1 base, J lost 4 bases, and 9 bases stayed unmatched. Germline CDR1 LGHNA, CDR2 YSLEER. The CDR3 coding sequence is TGCGCCAGCAGCCAAGCAGGGGGGACAGGGGCTGTCTATGGCTACACCTTC. Protein product: CASSQAGGTGAVYGYTF.

The sample holds a few counts of this clone. The chain recombines TRBV29-1 with TRBJ2-5, with D perhaps TRBD1 (6 bases). Trimming left V 6 bases short and J 2 bases short, with 13 bases between. Per the germline V gene, CDR1 is SQVTM and CDR2 is ANQGSEA. The CDR3 consists of 13 residues. The CDR3 spells CSVPTGRQETQYF. CDR3 sequence (DNA): TGCAGCGTCCCTACAGGGAGACAAGAGACCCAGTACTTC.

The V call is TRBV2, the J call TRBJ2-1; 12 bases align to TRBD2. The CDR3 sequence is 15 residues long. Germline V gives CDR1 SNHLY, CDR2 FYNNEI. V gave up 4 bases and J gave up 8 bases; unmatched junction bases: 6. CDR3 in DNA: TGTGCCAGCAGTGCACTAGCGGGAGGTGGCGATGAGCAGTTCTTC. It codes for CASSALAGGGDEQFF.

The chain recombines TRBV19 with TRBJ2-1; 8 nucleotides match TRBD2. The CDR3 runs to 17 residues. Germline CDR1 and CDR2: LNHDA and SQIVND (reference sequence). Trimming took 1 base from V and 2 from J; bases not matched to a gene: 7. The CDR3 reads CASSIVAGFPTYNEQFF. CDR3 in DNA: TGTGCCAGTAGTATAGTAGCGGGGTTCCCCACCTACAATGAGCAGTTCTTC. Filled out from reference TRBV19 and TRBJ2-1, the complete variable domain reads DGGITQSPKYLFRKEGQNVTLSCEQNLNHDAMYWYRQDPGQGLRLIYYSQIVNDFQKGDIAEGYSVSREKKESFPLTVTSAQKNPTAFYLCASSIVAGFPTYNEQFFGPGTRLTVL.

The chain has TRBV4-3 and TRBJ2-5, with D perhaps matching TRBD2 (7 bases). This CDR3 is built from 14 residues. Germline-derived CDR1 and CDR2 are LGHNA and YSLEER. V shed 0 bases and J shed 9 bases, with 14 bases lying between them. CDR3 nucleotide sequence: TGCGCCAGCAGCCAAGATGGAGGGGGGGACGCCCAGTACTTC. Its protein is CASSQDGGGDAQYF.

The chain recombines TRBV18 with TRBJ1-1; possibly TRBD1 for D (5 bases). V was pared by 6 bases and J by 1 base, with 9 bases between. The V gene's germline CDR1 is KGHSH and CDR2 LQKENI. The CDR3 loop spans 13 amino acids. CDR3 sequence: CASSLTENTEAFF. Here the CDR3 DNA reads TGTGCCAGCTCCCTGACAGAGAACACTGAAGCTTTCTTT. The full variable domain, its missing parts supplied by reference TRBV18 and TRBJ1-1, is NAGVMQNPRHLVRRRGQEARLRCSPMKGHSHVYWYRQLPEEGLKFMVYLQKENIIDESGMPKERFSAEFPKEGPSILRIQQVVRGDSAAYFCASSLTENTEAFFGQGTRLTVV.

A single count supports this clone. The CDR3 bases are TGTGCCAGCAGTCACGGGGCTAGCGGGAGGTCAGATACGCAGTATTTT. It translates to CASSHGASGRSDTQYF. The chain carries TRBV6-6 and TRBJ2-3; the match to TRBD2 covers 11 bases. The CDR3 is 16 residues long. The trim removed 5 bases at V and 4 bases at J, leaving 8 bases unmatched. Germline V gives CDR1 MNHNY, CDR2 SVGAGI (reference sequence).

The rearrangement links TRBV29-1 to TRBJ2-1; D remains unclear. CDR1 and CDR2 (germline): SQVTM, ANQGSEA. V was cut by 3 bases and J by 0 bases, with 9 bases left in between. This CDR3 is built from 14 residues. CDR3: CSVDYLSSYNEQFF. In DNA form, the CDR3 reads TGCAGCGTTGATTACCTGAGCTCCTACAATGAGCAGTTCTTC.

This sequence joins TRBV9 and TRBJ1-2; weak D call: TRBD1 (5 bases). V gave up 3 bases and J gave up 4 bases, with 16 bases separating them. CDR3 length equals 15 residues. The V gene's germline CDR1 is SGDLS and CDR2 YYNGEE. The CDR3 sequence is CASSAGGGGGYGYTF. In DNA form, the CDR3 reads TGTGCCAGCAGCGCTGGGGGGGGTGGTGGCTATGGCTACACCTTC.